This TCR beta chain was recovered during a study of blood T cell repertoires in COVID-19. This CDR3 contains 16 residues. The V end lost 9 bases, the J end lost 5 bases, and 22 bases lay between the germline ends. Germline CDR1 reads LNHDA; CDR2 reads SQIVND (reference sequence). The repertoire was sequenced with immunoSEQ multiplex PCR; TCRdb's copy has only in-frame clones and lacks some. The sample includes 200,000 or so clones, roughly 85% of them seen just once. Sequencing used peripheral blood. This chain uses TRBV19 with TRBJ1-4; D perhaps matches TRBD1 (6 bases). This receptor was identified in a human donor with active or convalescent COVID-19. The donor label of this sample is uncertain. CDR3 DNA sequence: TGTGCCAGCAAACGGGGGGCTGGGGGCCTAAATGAAAAACTGTTTTTT. Amino acids: CASKRGAGGLNEKLFF.